A single sample is the source of the 29 T cell receptor beta chains below, sequenced in a study of T cell repertoires and leukemia-associated antigens. In TCRdb, the 5' RACE reads were re-called with MiXCR into one record per CDR3 protein. The sample includes more than 12,000 distinct CDR3 sequences, approximately 38% of them seen just once. These receptors' targets are unknown. Sequenced material: CD3+ T cells sorted from blood and cultured. The receptors stem from a female donor in good health.

A single count supports this clonotype. The J gene is TRBJ2-7, the V gene TRBV20-1; 11 bases match TRBD1. V lost 5 bases to trimming and J lost 2 bases; unmatched junction nucleotides: 11. This CDR3 is built from 16 residues. Germline CDR1 reads DFQATT; CDR2 reads SNEGSKA (reference sequence). The CDR3 sequence is CSAADRGQRETYEQYF. The CDR3 coding sequence is TGCAGTGCTGCGGACAGGGGGCAGCGGGAGACCTACGAGCAGTACTTC.

The gene calls are TRBV24-1 and TRBJ2-1, with D possibly TRBD1 on 5 matching bases. There are 13 residues in the CDR3. Looked up from germline, CDR1 is KGHDR and CDR2 is SFDVKD. The V end lost 5 bases, the J end lost 5 bases, and 9 bases lay between the germline ends. CDR3 nucleotide sequence: TGTGCCACCAGTGCACAGGCAAACAATGAGCAGTTCTTC. Its protein is CATSAQANNEQFF.

By its share, this clonotype is medium-sized. The V gene is TRBV7-9, the J gene TRBJ2-3; 8 nucleotides agree with TRBD1. There are 16 residues in the CDR3. V lost 8 bases, J lost 4 bases, and 14 bases stayed unmatched. Germline V gives CDR1 SEHNR, CDR2 FQNEAQ (reference sequence). The CDR3 spells CASQLDRVYPPDTQYF. DNA of the CDR3: TGTGCCAGCCAACTGGACAGGGTTTACCCACCAGATACGCAGTATTTT.

Concerning this clonotype: A read error may account for a junction end that differs from germline. The V gene is TRBV25-1, the J gene TRBJ2-2; D is perhaps TRBD1 (6 bases). CDR1 and CDR2 from the germline V gene are MGHDK and SYGVNS. The CDR3 is 14 amino acids. The CDR3 reads CASSEYRDTGEPFF. In DNA form, the CDR3 reads TGTGCCAGCAGTGAATACAGGGACACTGGGGAGCCGTTTTTT.

This clonotype has a count of ten or more. The chain is built from TRBV19 and TRBJ1-3; tentatively, D is TRBD1 (6 bases). The V end was cut by 3 bases, the J end by 2 bases, with 11 bases between. CDR3 length equals 15 residues. CDR1 LNHDA and CDR2 SQIVND come from the germline V gene (reference sequence). The CDR3 DNA is TGTGCCAGTAGTATCTCGACAGGCACTGGAAACACCATATATTTT. Translation: CASSISTGTGNTIYF.

The gene calls are TRBV29-1 and TRBJ2-2, with TRBD2 identical over 8 bases. Germline lookup yields CDR1 SQVTM and CDR2 ANQGSEA. Losses at the gene ends were 5 bases for V and 5 bases for J; bases not matched to a gene: 10. The CDR3 has 15 amino acids. CDR3 nucleotides: TGCAGCGTTACCGGAGTCGGGGGGGGAACCGGGGAGCTGTTTTTT. This translates into CSVTGVGGGTGELFF.

This clonotype is judged medium-sized. CDR3 sequence (DNA): TGCAGTGCTAGAGATCCGAGTCCGGGCCGCAGTACCGACCAAGAGACCCAGTACTTC. Translated: CSARDPSPGRSTDQETQYF. The V and J genes are TRBV20-1 and TRBJ2-5; D is unclear. The germline gives CDR1 DFQATT, CDR2 SNEGSKA (reference sequence). The CDR3 extends over 19 amino acids. The V and J ends lost 0 bases and 0 bases respectively, with 23 bases between them.

This clonotype was counted many times. This chain joins TRBV29-1 and TRBJ2-3; TRBD2 might be the D (6 bases). Between the trimmed V and J ends, which lost 3 bases and 2 bases, there was a span of 12 bases. CDR1 is SQVTM and CDR2 is ANQGSEA in the germline V gene. There are 14 residues in the CDR3. The CDR3 loop reads CSVEGSGPTDTQYF. In nucleotides, the CDR3 is TGCAGCGTTGAGGGTAGCGGCCCCACAGATACGCAGTATTTT.

This clonotype is categorized as medium-sized. The rearrangement links TRBV11-2 to TRBJ2-7, with D possibly matching TRBD2 (6 bases). V was shortened by 7 bases and J by 6 bases, with 19 bases between the two germline ends. There are 14 residues in the CDR3. Germline V gene lookup returns CDR1 SGHAT and CDR2 FQNNGV. The DNA for the CDR3 is TGTGCCAGCACCTCCTGGGCGGGGTCCGCCGAGCAGTACTTC. Amino acids: CASTSWAGSAEQYF.

The rearrangement uses TRBV4-2 and TRBJ2-7, with TRBD2 identical over 7 bases. The CDR3 covers 15 residues. Trimming removed 0 bases from V and 6 bases from J; junction bases left unmatched: 8. Germline-derived CDR1 and CDR2 are LGHNA and YNFKEQ. This chain's CDR3 is CASSQDGGRAAEQYF. The CDR3 DNA reads TGTGCCAGCAGCCAAGACGGAGGGAGGGCCGCCGAGCAGTACTTC.

As concerns this clonotype: Relative to the germline gene, one junction end is altered; a read error may explain this. This chain links TRBV20-1 with TRBJ2-7, with TRBD2 identical over 8 bases. From germline, CDR1 is DFQATT and CDR2 SNEGSKA (reference sequence). The CDR3 sequence is 14 residues long. This chain's CDR3 is CRARAGTRPCEQYF. CDR3 DNA: TGCAGGGCTAGGGCCGGGACTAGACCTTGCGAGCAGTACTTC.

Ten or more counts support this clonotype. The chain employs TRBV6-2 or TRBV6-3 and TRBJ2-1; D is ambiguous. The germline V and J ends were trimmed by 2 bases and 6 bases, with 11 bases remaining between them. This CDR3 spans 14 amino acids. Germline CDR1 is MNHEY and CDR2 is SVGEGT. CDR3 in amino acids: CASSYETGANEQFF. In nucleotides, the CDR3 is TGTGCCAGCAGTTACGAGACTGGCGCCAATGAGCAGTTCTTC.

The table lists this clonotype with a few counts. The J gene is TRBJ2-1, the V gene TRBV24-1; D possibly corresponds to TRBD1 (6 bases). CDR1 KGHDR and CDR2 SFDVKD come from the germline V gene. With 7 bases removed from V and 5 bases from J, the gap between germline ends came to 17 bases. The CDR3 is 15 residues long. The CDR3 here is CATSNTGLIDNEQFF. CDR3 bases: TGTGCCACCAGCAATACAGGGTTGATTGACAATGAGCAGTTCTTC.

The chain couples TRBV7-8 to TRBJ2-7; D gene unclear. This CDR3 contains 14 residues. Between the trimmed V and J ends, which lost 2 bases and 0 bases, there was a span of 8 bases. The germline V gene has CDR1 SGHVS and CDR2 FQNEAQ. CDR3 sequence (DNA): TGTGCCAGCAGCTTATGGGGAAGCTCCTACGAGCAGTACTTC. Protein: CASSLWGSSYEQYF.

The V and J genes are TRBV29-1 and TRBJ2-3, with 9 bases matching TRBD2. Germline V gene lookup returns CDR1 SQVTM and CDR2 ANQGSEA. J gave up 0 bases and V 6 bases, and 10 bases lay outside the gene matches. CDR3 size: 16 residues. CDR3 bases: TGCAGCGTCGCGGGAGGGCCGAGAGGTAGCACAGATACGCAGTATTTT. This sequence encodes CSVAGGPRGSTDTQYF.

This clonotype rates as medium-sized (0.01 to 0.1%). The chain links TRBV27 to TRBJ1-6; D gene uncertain. Germline V gene sequence: CDR1 MNHEY, CDR2 SMNVEV (reference sequence). The CDR3 consists of 13 residues. Trimming shortened V by 2 bases and J by 5 bases, and 4 bases separated the two germline ends. The CDR3 DNA reads TGTGCCAGCAGTTTAACCGATAATTCACCCCTCCACTTT. Translation: CASSLTDNSPLHF.

Comments on this clonotype: In this CDR3 the conserved last residue, phenylalanine or tryptophan, is missing, so a read error is likely. Written as DNA, the CDR3 is TGTGCCACCTCAGGGAGAAGTTGGAATGAGCAGTTCTCC. Its protein product is CATSGRSWNEQFS. The V call is TRBV24-1, the J call TRBJ2-1; D is tentatively TRBD1 or TRBD2 (5 bases each). CDR3 size: 13 residues. CDR1 KGHDR and CDR2 SFDVKD come from the germline V gene. V gave up 9 bases and J gave up 7 bases, with 15 bases separating them.

This clonotype is judged medium-sized. This chain connects TRBV24-1 to TRBJ2-5, with D tentatively TRBD1 (6 bases). The CDR3 has 15 residues. Per the germline V gene, CDR1 is KGHDR and CDR2 is SFDVKD. V lost 3 bases to trimming and J lost 3 bases, with 13 bases between them. CDR3 amino acids: CATSDDDRIEETQYF. As DNA, the CDR3 is TGTGCCACCAGTGATGATGACAGGATCGAAGAGACCCAGTACTTC.

The rearrangement joins TRBV9 to TRBJ1-5, with D maybe TRBD1 (5 bases). Germline assignment: CDR1 SGDLS and CDR2 YYNGEE. The CDR3 covers 15 residues. The V and J ends lost 0 bases and 4 bases respectively, with 11 bases between them. The CDR3 bases are TGTGCCAGCAGCGTAGATGGGGGAGCGAATCAGCCCCAGCATTTT. It codes for CASSVDGGANQPQHF.

This clonotype is medium-sized (0.01 to 0.1%) by share. J is TRBJ2-3 and V is TRBV29-1, with a weak D call TRBD2 (5 bases). The CDR3 has 12 residues. CDR1 and CDR2 (germline): SQVTM, ANQGSEA. V was pared by 8 bases and J by 4 bases, with 13 bases between. Here the CDR3 reads CSSIVGADTQYF. In nucleotides, the CDR3 is TGCAGCTCCATCGTCGGGGCAGATACGCAGTATTTT.

The rearrangement links TRBV12-3 or TRBV12-4 to TRBJ2-2; D ambiguous. The V gene lost 4 bases and the J gene lost 7 bases, with 4 bases spanning the gap. CDR3 size: 11 residues. CDR3 loop: CASSYSGELFF. The CDR3 DNA follows: TGTGCCAGCAGTTATAGCGGGGAGCTGTTTTTT.

J is TRBJ2-1 and V is TRBV28, with 10 bases that match TRBD1. J gave up 7 bases and V 8 bases, and 14 bases lay outside the gene matches. CDR3 length: 16 amino acids. Germline V gene lookup returns CDR1 MDHEN and CDR2 SYDVKM. Here the CDR3 DNA reads TGTGCCAGCGGTAAGGGACAGGGGCGGGGGCTTAATGAGCAGTTCTTC. It encodes CASGKGQGRGLNEQFF.

This clonotype showed up many times. The CDR3 sequence is CASSRLAGETQYF. CDR3 nucleotides: TGTGCCAGCTCGAGACTAGCGGGAGAGACCCAGTACTTC. The chain couples TRBV18 to TRBJ2-5, with TRBD2 matching 10 bases. The CDR3 spans 13 residues. After removal of 6 bases from V and 4 bases from J, the junction contained 2 bases not matched to a gene. Germline CDR1 and CDR2: KGHSH and LQKENI.

This clonotype was observed at least ten times. This chain uses TRBV7-9 with TRBJ1-2; 8 positions match TRBD1. This CDR3 has 15 amino acids. Germline CDR1 is SEHNR and CDR2 is FQNEAQ (reference sequence). The V segment lost 5 bases and the J segment 7 bases; nucleotides outside the gene matches: 12. The CDR3, as DNA: TGTGCCAGCAGCCTGGAGGGGCAGGGGGCAGGTGGCTACACCTTC. This encodes CASSLEGQGAGGYTF.

This clonotype was counted a few times. This chain joins TRBV24-1 and TRBJ1-5; TRBD1 aligns across 7 bases. V shed 10 bases, J shed 2 bases, and the junction held 13 bases outside the gene matches. The CDR3 consists of 16 residues. Germline V gene data show CDR1 as KGHDR and CDR2 as SFDVKD. Written as DNA, the CDR3 is TGTGCCACAGTGATGGGAAAGGGGGCTGGCAATCAGCCCCAGCATTTT. It codes for CATVMGKGAGNQPQHF.

A remark on this clonotype: Since no conserved phenylalanine or tryptophan closes the CDR3, a read error is the likely cause. Here the CDR3 reads CASSLAQASYEQYP. DNA for the CDR3: TGTGCCAGCAGCTTAGCTCAGGCCTCCTACGAGCAGTACCCC. V is TRBV7-9 and J is TRBJ2-7; D is unresolved. CDR1 and CDR2 from the germline V gene are SEHNR and FQNEAQ (reference sequence). The CDR3 sequence is 14 residues long. Trimming removed 0 bases at V and 0 bases at J, with 6 bases between.

This clonotype was seen a few times. The CDR3 does not close with the conserved phenylalanine or tryptophan, likely indicating a read error. Because the CDR3's place on the DNA is in doubt, the DNA is left out and the CDR3 is given as listed by TCRdb. The genes are TRBV27 and TRBJ2-7; TRBD1 is the table's D call and was not checked against the DNA. In germline, CDR1 is MNHEY, CDR2 SMNVEV (reference sequence). The CDR3 contains 14 residues when both ends are counted. CDR3 region: CASSLYSGAGPKYC.

The gene calls are TRBV27 and TRBJ2-7, with a weak D call TRBD1 (5 bases). CDR1 MNHEY and CDR2 SMNVEV come from the germline V gene (reference sequence). Trimming took 5 bases from V and 5 from J, leaving 13 bases between them. The CDR3 covers 13 residues. For the CDR3, the DNA is TGTGCCAGCAGTAAATCAGGGCTCGACGAGCAGTACTTC. This gives the protein CASSKSGLDEQYF.

This chain links TRBV4-3 with TRBJ2-2, with a weak D call TRBD2 (5 bases). V dropped 0 bases and J dropped 4 bases, with 12 bases sitting between them. Germline lookup yields CDR1 LGHNA and CDR2 YSLEER. The CDR3 has 16 residues. In DNA form, the CDR3 reads TGCGCCAGCAGCCAAGACCTCGGAGGACGCACCGGGGAGCTGTTTTTT. This sequence encodes CASSQDLGGRTGELFF.